This T cell receptor (beta chain) was captured by sequencing in a study of blood T cell repertoires in COVID-19. The CDR3 totals 13 residues. Trimming left V 1 base short and J 7 bases short, with 7 bases between. From germline, CDR1 is SGHAT and CDR2 FQDESV (reference sequence). Profiling relied on immunoSEQ multiplex PCR, and the TCRdb table lists in-frame clones only, not all of them. The repertoire holds about 130,000 clones, with over 70% as singletons. The material sequenced was peripheral blood. The V gene is TRBV11-1, the J gene TRBJ2-2; D gene ambiguous. The sequence was obtained from a man aged 45 to 65 with active COVID-19. The CDR3 nucleotides read TGTGCCAGCAGCTTAGATCCGTACGGGGAGCTGTTTTTT. Translated, it gives CASSLDPYGELFF.